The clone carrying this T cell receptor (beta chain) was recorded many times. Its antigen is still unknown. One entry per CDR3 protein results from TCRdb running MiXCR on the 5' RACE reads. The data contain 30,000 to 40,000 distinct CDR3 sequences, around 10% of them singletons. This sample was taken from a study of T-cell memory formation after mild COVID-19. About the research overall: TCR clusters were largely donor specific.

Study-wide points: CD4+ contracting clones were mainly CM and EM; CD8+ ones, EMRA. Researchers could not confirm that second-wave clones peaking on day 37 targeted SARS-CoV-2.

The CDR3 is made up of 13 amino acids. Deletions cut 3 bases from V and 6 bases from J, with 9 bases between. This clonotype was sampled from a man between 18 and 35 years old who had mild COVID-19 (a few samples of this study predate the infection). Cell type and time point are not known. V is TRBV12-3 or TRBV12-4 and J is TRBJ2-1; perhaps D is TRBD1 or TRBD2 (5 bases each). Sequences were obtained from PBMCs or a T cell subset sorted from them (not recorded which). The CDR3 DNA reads TGTGCCAGCAGTTTTTCTGGGGGCAATGAGCAGTTCTTC. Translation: CASSFSGGNEQFF.